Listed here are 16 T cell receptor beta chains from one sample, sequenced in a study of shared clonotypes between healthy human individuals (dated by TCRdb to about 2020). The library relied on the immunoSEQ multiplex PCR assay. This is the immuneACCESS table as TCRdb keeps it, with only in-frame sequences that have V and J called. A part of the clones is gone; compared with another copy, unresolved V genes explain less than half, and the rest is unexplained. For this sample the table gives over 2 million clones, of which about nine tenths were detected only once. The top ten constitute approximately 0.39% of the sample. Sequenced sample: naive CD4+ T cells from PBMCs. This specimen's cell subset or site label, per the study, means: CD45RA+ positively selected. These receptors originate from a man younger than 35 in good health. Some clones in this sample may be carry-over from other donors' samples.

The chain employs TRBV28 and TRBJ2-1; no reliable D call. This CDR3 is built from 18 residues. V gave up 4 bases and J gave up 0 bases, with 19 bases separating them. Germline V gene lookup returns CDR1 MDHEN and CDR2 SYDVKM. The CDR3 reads CASSYQANSDSSYNEQFF. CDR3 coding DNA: TGTGCCAGCAGTTACCAGGCCAACAGCGATAGCTCCTACAATGAGCAGTTCTTC.

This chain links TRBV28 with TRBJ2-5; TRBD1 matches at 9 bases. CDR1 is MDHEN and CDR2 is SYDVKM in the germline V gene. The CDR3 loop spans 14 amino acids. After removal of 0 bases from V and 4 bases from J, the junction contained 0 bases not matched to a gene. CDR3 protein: CASSLWDRGETQYF. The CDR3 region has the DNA TGTGCCAGCAGTTTATGGGACAGGGGAGAGACCCAGTACTTC.

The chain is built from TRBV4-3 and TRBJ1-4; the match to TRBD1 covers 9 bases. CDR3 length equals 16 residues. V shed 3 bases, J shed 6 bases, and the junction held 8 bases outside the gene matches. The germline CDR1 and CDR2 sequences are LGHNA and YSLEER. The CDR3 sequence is CASSQGPGQGYEKLFF. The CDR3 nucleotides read TGCGCCAGCAGCCAGGGTCCGGGACAGGGATATGAAAAACTGTTTTTT.

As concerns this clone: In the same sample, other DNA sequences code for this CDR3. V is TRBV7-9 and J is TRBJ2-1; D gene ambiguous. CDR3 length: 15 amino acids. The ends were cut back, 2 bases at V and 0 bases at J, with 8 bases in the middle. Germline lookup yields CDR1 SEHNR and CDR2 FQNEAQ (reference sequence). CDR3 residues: CASSLRRSSYNEQFF. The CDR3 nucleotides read TGTGCCAGCAGCTTACGGCGTAGCTCCTACAATGAGCAGTTCTTC.

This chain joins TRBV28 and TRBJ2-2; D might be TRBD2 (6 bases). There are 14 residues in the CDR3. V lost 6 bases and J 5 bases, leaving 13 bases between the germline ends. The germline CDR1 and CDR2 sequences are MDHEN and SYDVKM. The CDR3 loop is CASRIGGPTGELFF. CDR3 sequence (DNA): TGTGCCAGCAGGATCGGAGGGCCGACCGGGGAGCTGTTTTTT.

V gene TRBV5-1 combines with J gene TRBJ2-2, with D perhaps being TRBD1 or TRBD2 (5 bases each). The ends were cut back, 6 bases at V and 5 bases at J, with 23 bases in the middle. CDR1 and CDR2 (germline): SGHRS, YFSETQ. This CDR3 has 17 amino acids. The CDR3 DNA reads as TGCGCCAGCAAGGCCTCGGAGGACACCCGGCGGACCGGGGAGCTGTTTTTT. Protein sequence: CASKASEDTRRTGELFF. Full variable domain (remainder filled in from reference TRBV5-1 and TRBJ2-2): KAGVTQTPRYLIKTRGQQVTLSCSPISGHRSVSWYQQTPGQGLQFLFEYFSETQRNKGNFPGRFSGRQFSNSRSEMNVSTLELGDSALYLCASKASEDTRRTGELFFGEGSRLTVL.

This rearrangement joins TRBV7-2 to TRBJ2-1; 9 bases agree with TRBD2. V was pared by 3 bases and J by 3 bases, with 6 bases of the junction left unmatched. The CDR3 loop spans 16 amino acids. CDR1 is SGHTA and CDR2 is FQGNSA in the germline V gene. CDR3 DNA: TGTGCCAGCAGCTTTAGAACTAGCGGGTACTACAATGAGCAGTTCTTC. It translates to CASSFRTSGYYNEQFF. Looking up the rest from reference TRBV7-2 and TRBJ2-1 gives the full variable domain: GAGVSQSPSNKVTEKGKDVELRCDPISGHTALYWYRQSLGQGLEFLIYFQGNSAPDKSGLPSDRFSAERTGGSVSTLTIQRTQQEDSAVYLCASSFRTSGYYNEQFFGPGTRLTVL.

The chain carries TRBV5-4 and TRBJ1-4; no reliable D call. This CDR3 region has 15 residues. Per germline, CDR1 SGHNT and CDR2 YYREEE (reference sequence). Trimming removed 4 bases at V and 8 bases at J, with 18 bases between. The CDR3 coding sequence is TGTGCCAGCAGCGCCGGAGGCCTACAGCTAGAAAAACTGTTTTTT. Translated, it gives CASSAGGLQLEKLFF. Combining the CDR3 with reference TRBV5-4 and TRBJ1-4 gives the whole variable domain ETGVTQSPTHLIKTRGQQVTLRCSSQSGHNTVSWYQQALGQGPQFIFQYYREEENGRGNFPPRFSGLQFPNYSSELNVNALELDDSALYLCASSAGGLQLEKLFFGSGTQLSVL.

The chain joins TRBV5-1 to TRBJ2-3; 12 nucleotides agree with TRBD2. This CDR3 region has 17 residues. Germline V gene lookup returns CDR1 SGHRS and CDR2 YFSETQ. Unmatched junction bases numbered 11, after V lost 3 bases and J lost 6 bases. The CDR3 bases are TGCGCCAGCAGCTGGCCCCAGCTAGCGGGAGGGCCTGATACGCAGTATTTT. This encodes CASSWPQLAGGPDTQYF.

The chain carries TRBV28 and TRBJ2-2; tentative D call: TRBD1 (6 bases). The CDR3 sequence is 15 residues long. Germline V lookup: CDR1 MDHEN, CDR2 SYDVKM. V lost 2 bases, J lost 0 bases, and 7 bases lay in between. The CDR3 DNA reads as TGTGCCAGCAGTTTACACAGGGCGAACACCGGGGAGCTGTTTTTT. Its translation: CASSLHRANTGELFF.

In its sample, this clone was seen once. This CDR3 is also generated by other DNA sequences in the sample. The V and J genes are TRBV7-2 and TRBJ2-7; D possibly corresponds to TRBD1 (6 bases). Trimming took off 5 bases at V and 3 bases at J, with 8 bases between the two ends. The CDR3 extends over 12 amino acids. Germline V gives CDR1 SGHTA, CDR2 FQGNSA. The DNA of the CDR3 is TGTGCCAGCAGCAGAGGGGGCTACGAGCAGTACTTC. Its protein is CASSRGGYEQYF.

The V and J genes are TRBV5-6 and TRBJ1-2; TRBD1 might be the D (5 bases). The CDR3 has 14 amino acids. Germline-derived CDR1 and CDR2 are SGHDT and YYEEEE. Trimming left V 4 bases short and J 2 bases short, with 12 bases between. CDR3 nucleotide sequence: TGTGCCAGCAGCCCCGGGACTGGGAACTATGGCTACACCTTC. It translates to CASSPGTGNYGYTF.

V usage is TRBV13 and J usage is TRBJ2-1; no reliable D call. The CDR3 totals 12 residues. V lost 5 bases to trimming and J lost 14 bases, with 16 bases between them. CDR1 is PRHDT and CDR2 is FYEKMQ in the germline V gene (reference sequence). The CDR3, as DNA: TGTGCCAGCAGCCTTACCAGGAGCCCTAAGTTCTTC. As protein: CASSLTRSPKFF.

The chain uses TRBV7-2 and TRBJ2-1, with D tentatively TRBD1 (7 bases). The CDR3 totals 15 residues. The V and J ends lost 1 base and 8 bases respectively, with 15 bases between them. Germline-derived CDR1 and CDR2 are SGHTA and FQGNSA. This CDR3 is CASSLVIGGGYEQFF. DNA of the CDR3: TGTGCCAGCAGCTTAGTAATTGGAGGGGGCTATGAGCAGTTCTTC.

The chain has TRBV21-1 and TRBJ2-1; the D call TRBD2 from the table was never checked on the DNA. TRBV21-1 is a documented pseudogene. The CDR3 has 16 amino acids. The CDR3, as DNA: TGTGCCAGCAGCGAACCCTCCAGCGGCCTATACAATGAGCAGTTCTTC. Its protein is CASSEPSSGLYNEQFF.

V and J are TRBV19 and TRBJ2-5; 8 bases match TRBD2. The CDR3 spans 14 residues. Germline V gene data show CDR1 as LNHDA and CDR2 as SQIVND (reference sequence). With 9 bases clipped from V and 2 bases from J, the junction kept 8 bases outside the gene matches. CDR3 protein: CASSIAGKQETQYF. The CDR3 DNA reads TGTGCCAGCTCGATAGCGGGAAAGCAAGAGACCCAGTACTTC.